Below are 30 T cell receptor beta chains sequenced from a single sample in a study of blood T cell repertoires in COVID-19. The method was immunoSEQ multiplex PCR; TCRdb's version includes in-frame clones alone and lacks a portion of them. This table has roughly 290,000 clones, 84% appearing once. Sequenced: peripheral blood. Source of these receptors: a person aged 65-85 years with COVID-19, enrolled during active disease.

This chain connects TRBV4-1 to TRBJ2-7; 8 bases agree with TRBD2. CDR3 length: 17 residues. V gave up 0 bases and J gave up 6 bases; unmatched junction bases: 13. Germline lookup yields CDR1 MGHRA and CDR2 YSYEKL. The CDR3: CASSQDEGAAGGSEQYF. The CDR3 DNA follows: TGCGCCAGCAGCCAAGATGAAGGGGCGGCGGGGGGTAGCGAGCAGTACTTC.

The rearrangement joins TRBV6-1 to TRBJ2-3; 7 positions agree with TRBD1. Per germline, CDR1 MNHNS and CDR2 SASEGT. The CDR3 is made up of 15 amino acids. The trim removed 1 base at V and 3 bases at J, leaving 4 bases unmatched. The CDR3 protein is CASSEEGAGTDTQYF. The CDR3 coding sequence is TGTGCCAGCAGTGAAGAGGGGGCTGGGACAGATACGCAGTATTTT.

This clone was counted between two and nine times. The gene calls are TRBV7-9 and TRBJ2-7; perhaps TRBD2 as D (5 bases). The V gene's germline CDR1 is SEHNR and CDR2 FQNEAQ (reference sequence). This CDR3 spans 14 amino acids. Trimming cost V 5 bases and J 7 bases, with 18 bases left between them. In nucleotides, the CDR3 is TGTGCCAGCAGCCCGAGGGTTTCCCTACGAGAGCAGTACTTC. The encoded protein is CASSPRVSLREQYF.

V and J are TRBV25-1 and TRBJ1-2; 7 nucleotides align to TRBD1. Germline loops: CDR1 MGHDK, CDR2 SYGVNS. V lost 4 bases and J lost 3; bases outside the gene matches: 5. This CDR3 has 14 residues. CDR3 region: CASSVQGLDYGYTF. The CDR3 DNA sequence: TGTGCCAGCAGTGTACAGGGGTTGGACTATGGCTACACCTTC.

The chain uses TRBV29-1 and TRBJ1-6; 8 bases fit TRBD1. The CDR3 totals 13 residues. The germline V gene has CDR1 SQVTM and CDR2 ANQGSEA. V gave up 7 bases and J gave up 8 bases; unmatched junction bases: 7. The CDR3 nucleotides read TGCAGCGCCCAAACAGGGGGGGATTCACCCCTCCACTTT. This encodes CSAQTGGDSPLHF.

This clone was detected once. The CDR3: CASSATGQLNEKLFF. CDR3 DNA sequence: TGTGCCAGCAGCGCCACGGGACAGCTTAATGAAAAACTGTTTTTT. The rearrangement uses TRBV7-9 and TRBJ1-4; TRBD1 aligns across 7 bases. The length of the CDR3 is 15 residues. CDR1 and CDR2 from the germline V gene are SEHNR and FQNEAQ (reference sequence). With 5 bases clipped from V and 4 bases from J, the junction kept 7 bases outside the gene matches.

This chain connects TRBV2 to TRBJ1-5; the D gene is possibly TRBD1 (5 bases). With 9 bases removed from V and 3 bases from J, the gap between germline ends came to 18 bases. The germline CDR1 and CDR2 sequences are SNHLY and FYNNEI. The CDR3 runs 15 residues. The CDR3 region is CASWRGIGDNQPQHF. CDR3 in DNA: TGTGCCAGTTGGAGGGGTATCGGGGACAATCAGCCCCAGCATTTT.

To note about this clone: Distinct nucleotide sequences in the sample also encode this CDR3. CDR3 DNA sequence: TGTGCCAGTAGTTTGTCGGGCAATCAGCCCCAGCATTTT. Amino acids: CASSLSGNQPQHF. The chain joins TRBV19 to TRBJ1-5; D unclear. This CDR3 is built from 13 residues. Germline V gives CDR1 LNHDA, CDR2 SQIVND (reference sequence). V dropped 5 bases and J dropped 2 bases, with 7 bases sitting between them.

This clone was seen just once. The chain couples TRBV19 to TRBJ1-4; 8 nucleotides align to TRBD1. This CDR3 spans 17 amino acids. Per germline, CDR1 LNHDA and CDR2 SQIVND (reference sequence). Losses at the gene ends were 3 bases for V and 8 bases for J; bases not matched to a gene: 14. This chain's CDR3 is CASSMAQGARIGEKLFF. CDR3 nucleotide sequence: TGTGCCAGTAGTATGGCCCAGGGGGCGCGGATCGGGGAAAAACTGTTTTTT.

The rearrangement links TRBV18 to TRBJ2-7; 7 nucleotides match TRBD1. CDR3 size: 14 residues. The germline CDR1 and CDR2 sequences are KGHSH and LQKENI. V lost 4 bases to trimming and J lost 2 bases; unmatched junction nucleotides: 5. In nucleotides, the CDR3 is TGTGCCAGCTCACGATTAGGGGGCGCCTACGAGCAGTACTTC. It yields the protein CASSRLGGAYEQYF.

The chain combines TRBV11-2 with TRBJ2-1, with D uncertain. This CDR3 has 11 residues. Germline-derived CDR1 and CDR2 are SGHAT and FQNNGV. The V and J ends lost 2 bases and 8 bases respectively, with 4 bases between them. CDR3 nucleotides: TGTGCCAGCAGCTTACTAGATGAGCAGTTCTTC. Encoded protein: CASSLLDEQFF.

The genes are TRBV6-1 and TRBJ1-3, with a possible D match to TRBD1 (5 bases). The CDR3 contains 18 residues. The germline CDR1 and CDR2 sequences are MNHNS and SASEGT. The V gene lost 2 bases and the J gene lost 0 bases, with 17 bases spanning the gap. The CDR3 region is CASSEWVGPGSSGNTIYF. The DNA of the CDR3 is TGTGCCAGCAGTGAATGGGTGGGGCCAGGTTCCTCTGGAAACACCATATATTTT.

The CDR3 DNA reads TGTGCCAGCAGCTTCTGGGACAGGCTGAACACTGAAGCTTTCTTT. Translating gives CASSFWDRLNTEAFF. V and J are TRBV7-2 and TRBJ1-1; 8 nucleotides align to TRBD1. The CDR3 spans 15 residues. Looked up from germline, CDR1 is SGHTA and CDR2 is FQGNSA. With 3 bases clipped from V and 0 bases from J, the junction kept 3 bases outside the gene matches.

This clone was seen only a few times. The chain joins TRBV19 to TRBJ2-2; a possible D gene is TRBD1 (5 bases). CDR1 is LNHDA and CDR2 is SQIVND in the germline V gene (reference sequence). The CDR3 length is 14 residues. The V gene lost 7 bases and the J gene lost 2 bases, with 11 bases spanning the gap. This chain's CDR3 is CASKKTVNTGELFF. The DNA for the CDR3 is TGTGCCAGTAAGAAGACAGTTAACACCGGGGAGCTGTTTTTT.

The chain links TRBV24-1 to TRBJ2-1, with D hard to call. The CDR3 has 17 residues. The germline gives CDR1 KGHDR, CDR2 SFDVKD. V lost 4 bases to trimming and J lost 2 bases, with 17 bases between them. The CDR3 sequence: CATSDPKNPATYNEQFF. Written as DNA, the CDR3 is TGTGCCACCAGTGACCCAAAAAACCCCGCTACCTACAATGAGCAGTTCTTC.

The V gene is TRBV10-2, the J gene TRBJ2-7; possible D gene TRBD2, 5 bases. The CDR3 is 17 residues long. The germline CDR1 and CDR2 sequences are WSHSY and SAAADI. With 3 bases removed from V and 0 bases from J, the gap between germline ends came to 18 bases. This chain's CDR3 is CASSDRRAGRFSYEQYF. CDR3 sequence (DNA): TGCGCCAGCAGTGATCGTAGGGCGGGCAGATTCTCCTACGAGCAGTACTTC.

The J gene is TRBJ2-5, the V gene TRBV7-9, with 7 bases identical to TRBD2. J gave up 3 bases and V 5 bases, and 15 bases lay outside the gene matches. The germline gives CDR1 SEHNR, CDR2 FQNEAQ (reference sequence). This CDR3 is 17 amino acids long. This CDR3 reads CASSAPGWGGGKETQYF. CDR3 sequence (DNA): TGTGCCAGCAGCGCACCAGGTTGGGGGGGAGGTAAAGAGACCCAGTACTTC.

Turning to this clone: Other nucleotide sequences in the sample specify the same CDR3. This chain uses TRBV20-1 with TRBJ2-1; no clear D. Looked up from germline, CDR1 is DFQATT and CDR2 is SNEGSKA (reference sequence). V lost 1 base to trimming and J lost 9 bases, with 4 bases between them. The CDR3 length is 10 residues. The CDR3 DNA follows: TGCAGTGCTAGAGTGCGTGAGCAGTTCTTC. It translates to CSARVREQFF.

V is TRBV28 and J is TRBJ1-4; 8 positions agree with TRBD1. This CDR3 spans 13 amino acids. With V trimmed by 7 bases and J by 7 bases, 5 bases remained unmatched. Germline V gene data show CDR1 as MDHEN and CDR2 as SYDVKM. CDR3 sequence (DNA): TGTGCCAGCAAGGGACAGGCCCTTGAAAAACTGTTTTTT. Encoded protein: CASKGQALEKLFF.

V is TRBV6-5 and J is TRBJ1-4, with 8 bases identical to TRBD1. The CDR3 is made up of 13 amino acids. Germline V gene data show CDR1 as MNHEY and CDR2 as SVGAGI. V shed 8 bases and J 7 bases; nucleotides not matched to a gene: 6. The chain's CDR3 is CASGGQGPEKLFF. CDR3 in DNA: TGTGCCAGCGGAGGACAGGGTCCTGAAAAACTGTTTTTT.

This sequence joins TRBV18 and TRBJ2-5, with 7 bases lining up with TRBD1. CDR3 size: 14 residues. V trimming: 3 bases; J trimming: 4 bases; junction bases outside the gene matches: 5. Per the germline V gene, CDR1 is KGHSH and CDR2 is LQKENI. CDR3 in DNA: TGTGCCAGCTCACCGGGGGACAGAACAGAGACCCAGTACTTC. The encoded protein is CASSPGDRTETQYF.

V gene TRBV29-1 combines with J gene TRBJ2-2; 8 bases map to TRBD2. The CDR3 runs 14 residues. V was clipped by 7 bases and J by 6 bases; unmatched bases: 10. Germline CDR1 reads SQVTM; CDR2 reads ANQGSEA. CDR3 in DNA: TGCAGCGGGCGTTCGCGGGGGGCCTCCGGGGAGCTGTTTTTT. It translates to CSGRSRGASGELFF.

This clone has a handful of counts. The chain couples TRBV19 to TRBJ1-3; weak D call: TRBD1 (6 bases). The CDR3 has 16 amino acids. Trimming left V 5 bases short and J 1 base short, with 15 bases between. The V gene's germline CDR1 is LNHDA and CDR2 SQIVND (reference sequence). CDR3 loop: CASSDTGINSGNTIYF. Here the CDR3 DNA reads TGTGCCAGTAGTGACACAGGGATAAATTCTGGAAACACCATATATTTT.

The V call is TRBV3-1 (or the pseudogene TRBV3-2), the J call TRBJ2-7, with D perhaps matching TRBD1 (5 bases). The CDR3 totals 13 residues. The ends were cut back, 0 bases at V and 12 bases at J, with 15 bases in the middle. Germline assignment: CDR1 LGHDT and CDR2 YNNKEL (reference sequence). Here the CDR3 reads CASSQEGGRGLYF. In DNA form, the CDR3 reads TGTGCCAGCAGCCAAGAGGGCGGTAGGGGCCTGTACTTC.

The chain recombines TRBV7-7 with TRBJ2-7; TRBD2 is a possible D gene (6 bases). The CDR3 contains 14 residues. The germline V gene encodes CDR1 SSHAT and CDR2 FNYEAQ (reference sequence). The V end lost 5 bases, the J end lost 5 bases, and 16 bases lay between the germline ends. Here the CDR3 DNA reads TGTGCCAGCAGCCAAACGGAGGGCGGCCACGAGCAGTACTTC. Amino acids: CASSQTEGGHEQYF.

CDR3 sequence (DNA): TGCGCCAGCAGACCCGAACTCGGGGGCACTGAAGCTTTCTTT. It yields the protein CASRPELGGTEAFF. V is TRBV5-1 and J is TRBJ1-1; TRBD1 might be the D (5 bases). The CDR3 is 14 amino acids. Per germline, CDR1 SGHRS and CDR2 YFSETQ. Trimming removed 5 bases from V and 4 bases from J, with 15 bases in between.

V usage is TRBV3-1 (or the pseudogene TRBV3-2) and J usage is TRBJ2-1, with TRBD2 matching over 10 bases. The germline gives CDR1 LGHDT, CDR2 YNNKEL (reference sequence). The CDR3 consists of 16 residues. The ends lost 0 bases at V and 4 bases at J; junction bases unmatched: 3. This CDR3 reads CASSQEALAGYNEQFF. CDR3 nucleotide sequence: TGTGCCAGCAGCCAAGAGGCACTAGCGGGGTACAATGAGCAGTTCTTC.

The DNA of the CDR3 is TGTGCCAGCAGCGTAGGGCATTACACTGAAGCTTTCTTT. It codes for CASSVGHYTEAFF. The rearrangement joins TRBV9 to TRBJ1-1; D not resolved. The CDR3 runs 13 residues. Trimming cost V 0 bases and J 3 bases, with 6 bases left between them. The germline V gene has CDR1 SGDLS and CDR2 YYNGEE.

CDR3 coding DNA: TGTGCCAGCACCGCTCGGGGTTGGGACTATGGCTACACCTTC. Protein sequence: CASTARGWDYGYTF. This chain joins TRBV5-8 and TRBJ1-2; no reliable D call. Per the germline V gene, CDR1 is SGHTS and CDR2 is YDEGEE. The germline V and J ends were trimmed by 6 bases and 3 bases, with 15 bases remaining between them. This CDR3 has 14 amino acids.

The rearrangement joins TRBV28 to TRBJ2-7, with 9 bases fitting TRBD2. The germline V gene encodes CDR1 MDHEN and CDR2 SYDVKM. The CDR3 length is 14 residues. The ends lost 10 bases at V and 4 bases at J; junction bases unmatched: 11. The chain's CDR3 is CATSGLRGGYEQYF. CDR3 nucleotide sequence: TGTGCCACCAGCGGGTTGCGGGGGGGTTACGAGCAGTACTTC.